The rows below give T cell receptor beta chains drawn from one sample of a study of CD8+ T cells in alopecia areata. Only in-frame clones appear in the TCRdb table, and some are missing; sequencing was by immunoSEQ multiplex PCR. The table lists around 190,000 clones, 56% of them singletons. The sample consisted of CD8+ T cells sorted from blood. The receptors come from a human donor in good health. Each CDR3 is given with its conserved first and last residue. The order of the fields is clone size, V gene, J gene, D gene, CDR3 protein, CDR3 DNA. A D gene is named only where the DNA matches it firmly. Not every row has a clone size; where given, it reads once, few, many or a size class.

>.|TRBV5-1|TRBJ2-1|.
CASSLVSGGYDGGEQFF
TGCGCCAGCAGCTTAGTGTCCGGCGGTTACGACGGAGGTGAGCAGTTCTTC
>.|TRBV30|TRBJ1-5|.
CAWSVWQDIGPQHF
TGTGCCTGGAGTGTGTGGCAGGACATAGGGCCCCAGCATTTT
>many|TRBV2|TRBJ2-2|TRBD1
CASSEGQGIDTGELFF
TGTGCCAGCAGTGAGGGACAGGGGATCGACACCGGGGAGCTGTTTTTT
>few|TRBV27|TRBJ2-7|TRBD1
CASNSGNGQDHYEQYF
TGTGCCAGCAACTCTGGGAATGGACAGGACCACTACGAGCAGTACTTC
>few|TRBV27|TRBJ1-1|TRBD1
CASTAGQGMNTEAFF
TGTGCCAGCACCGCGGGACAGGGGATGAACACTGAAGCTTTCTTT
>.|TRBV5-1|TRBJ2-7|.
CASSFYGDYEQYF
TGCGCCAGCAGCTTCTACGGGGACTACGAGCAGTACTTC
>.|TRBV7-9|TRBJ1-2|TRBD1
CASSLVTSGTGEHGYTF
TGTGCCAGCAGCTTAGTTACCTCCGGGACAGGGGAGCATGGCTACACCTTC
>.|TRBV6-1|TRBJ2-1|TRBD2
CASSEDGTGGNEQFF
TGTGCCAGCAGTGAAGATGGAACGGGGGGGAATGAGCAGTTCTTC
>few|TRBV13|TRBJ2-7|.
CASSLEPVSSYEQYF
TGTGCCAGCAGCTTAGAACCCGTTAGCTCCTACGAGCAGTACTTC
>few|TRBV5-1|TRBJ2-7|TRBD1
CASSFGTGGFYEQYF
TGCGCCAGCAGCTTTGGGACAGGTGGTTTCTACGAGCAGTACTTC
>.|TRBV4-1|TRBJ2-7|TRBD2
CASSQVAGLADYEQYF
TGCGCCAGCAGCCAAGTTGCGGGACTAGCGGATTACGAGCAGTACTTC
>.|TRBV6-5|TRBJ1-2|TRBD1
CASSYGQGANYGYTF
TGTGCCAGCAGTTACGGTCAGGGGGCTAACTATGGCTACACCTTC
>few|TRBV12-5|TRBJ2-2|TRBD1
CASAGQGGNTGELFF
TGTGCTAGTGCCGGACAGGGGGGGAACACCGGGGAGCTGTTTTTT
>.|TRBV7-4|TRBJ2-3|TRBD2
CASSLKRGRGATDTQYF
TGTGCCAGCAGCCTAAAGCGGGGCCGGGGAGCCACAGATACGCAGTATTTT
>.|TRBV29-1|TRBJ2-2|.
CTGGLNTGELFF
TGCACCGGGGGCCTGAACACCGGGGAGCTGTTTTTT
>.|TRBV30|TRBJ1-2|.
CAWSTAGDYYGYTF
TGTGCCTGGAGTACGGCAGGGGACTACTATGGCTACACCTTC
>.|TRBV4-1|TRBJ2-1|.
CASSHSGSSYNEQFF
TGCGCCAGCAGTCATAGCGGAAGCTCCTACAATGAGCAGTTCTTC
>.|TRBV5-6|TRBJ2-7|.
CASSLEMAGSQNEQYF
TGTGCCAGCAGCTTGGAGATGGCGGGTTCTCAGAACGAGCAGTACTTC
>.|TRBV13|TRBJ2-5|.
CASSLGLTFGAVDF
TGTGCCAGCAGCTTAGGCCTCACATTCGGGGCGGTAGACTTC
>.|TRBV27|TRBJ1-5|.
CASSLSLNQPQHF
TGTGCCAGCAGTTTATCGTTGAATCAGCCCCAGCATTTT
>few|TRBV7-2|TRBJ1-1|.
CASSSRGWGGTEAFF
TGTGCCAGCAGCTCCAGGGGTTGGGGAGGGACTGAAGCTTTCTTT
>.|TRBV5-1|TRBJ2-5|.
CASSLAGYQETQYF
TGCGCCAGCAGCTTGGCTGGATATCAAGAGACCCAGTACTTC
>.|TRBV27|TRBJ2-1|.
CASSLGHEQFF
TGTGCCAGCAGTTTAGGCCATGAGCAGTTCTTC
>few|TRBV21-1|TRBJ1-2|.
CASSPHLSGYTF
TGTGCCAGCAGCCCCCACCTCTCTGGCTACACCTTC
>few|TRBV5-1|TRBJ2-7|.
CASRGSLSYEQYF
TGCGCCAGCAGGGGGTCTCTCTCCTACGAGCAGTACTTC
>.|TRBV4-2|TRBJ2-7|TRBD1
CASSQRWTGDHEQYF
TGTGCCAGCAGCCAACGATGGACAGGGGATCACGAGCAGTACTTC
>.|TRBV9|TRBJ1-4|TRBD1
CASSDRQGRSTNEKLFF
TGTGCCAGCAGCGACCGACAGGGGAGGTCAACTAATGAAAAACTGTTTTTT
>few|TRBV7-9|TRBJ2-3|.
CASSFLDTQYF
TGTGCCAGCAGCTTTCTGGATACGCAGTATTTT
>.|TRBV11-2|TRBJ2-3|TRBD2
CASSSRLAGGAEDTQYF
TGTGCCAGCAGCTCCAGACTAGCGGGGGGGGCTGAAGATACGCAGTATTTT
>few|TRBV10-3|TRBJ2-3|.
CAISDETLLDTQYF
TGTGCCATCAGTGACGAGACCCTCCTGGATACGCAGTATTTT
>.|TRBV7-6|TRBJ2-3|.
CASSLVGGITDTQYF
TGTGCCAGCAGCTTAGTGGGGGGCATCACAGATACGCAGTATTTT
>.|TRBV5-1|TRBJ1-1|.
CASSLGGPTGLIEAFF
TGCGCCAGCAGCTTGGGGGGACCCACAGGGCTCATTGAAGCTTTCTTT
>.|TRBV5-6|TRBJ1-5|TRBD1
CASSLSQGVQPQHF
TGTGCCAGCAGCTTATCCCAGGGGGTGCAGCCCCAGCATTTT
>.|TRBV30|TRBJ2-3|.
CAWSVGGGVSTDTQYF
TGTGCCTGGAGTGTTGGCGGCGGGGTTAGCACAGATACGCAGTATTTT
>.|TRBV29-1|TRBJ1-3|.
CSVLFGQGRSGNTIYF
TGCAGCGTTCTCTTTGGGCAGGGGAGGTCTGGAAACACCATATATTTT
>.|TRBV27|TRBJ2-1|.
CASSSGETVYNEQFF
TGTGCCAGCAGCTCAGGGGAGACGGTATACAATGAGCAGTTCTTC
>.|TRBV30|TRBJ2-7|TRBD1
CAWSRQGNYEQYF
TGTGCCTGGAGTCGACAGGGAAATTACGAGCAGTACTTC
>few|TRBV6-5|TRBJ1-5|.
CASRTHRESNQPQHF
TGTGCCAGCAGGACCCACAGGGAGAGCAATCAGCCCCAGCATTTT
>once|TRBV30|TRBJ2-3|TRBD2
CAWSAPWTSFGADTQYF
TGTGCCTGGAGTGCCCCGTGGACTAGCTTCGGCGCAGATACGCAGTATTTT
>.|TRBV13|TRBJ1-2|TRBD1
CASSSGGTGNGRDYGYTF
TGTGCCAGCAGCTCGGGGGGGACAGGGAACGGACGCGACTATGGCTACACCTTC
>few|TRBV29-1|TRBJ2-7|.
CSVGKDLEQYF
TGCAGCGTCGGGAAGGACCTCGAGCAGTACTTC
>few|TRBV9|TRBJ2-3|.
CASSADPGLGTDTQYF
TGTGCCAGCAGCGCAGACCCGGGGTTAGGCACAGATACGCAGTATTTT
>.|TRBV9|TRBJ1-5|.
CASSGGPTYQPQHF
TGTGCCAGCAGCGGCGGGCCTACCTACCAGCCCCAGCATTTT
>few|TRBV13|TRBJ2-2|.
CASSPFSSTGELFF
TGTGCCAGCAGCCCCTTTTCGTCAACCGGGGAGCTGTTTTTT
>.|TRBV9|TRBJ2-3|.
CASSGSVLTDTQYF
TGTGCCAGCAGCGGAAGCGTTCTCACAGATACGCAGTATTTT
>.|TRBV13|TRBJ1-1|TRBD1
CASSFRQGNTEAFF
TGTGCCAGCAGCTTTCGACAGGGCAACACTGAAGCTTTCTTT
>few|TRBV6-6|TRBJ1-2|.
CASSYLQGISSGYTF
TGTGCCAGCAGTTACTTGCAGGGAATCTCCTCTGGCTACACCTTC
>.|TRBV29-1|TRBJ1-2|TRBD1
CSVVIGGWGYTF
TGCAGCGTTGTTATAGGGGGCTGGGGCTACACCTTC
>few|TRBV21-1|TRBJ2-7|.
CASSPARGVVNEQYF
TGTGCCAGCTCACCCGCCCGCGGGGTGGTTAACGAGCAGTACTTC